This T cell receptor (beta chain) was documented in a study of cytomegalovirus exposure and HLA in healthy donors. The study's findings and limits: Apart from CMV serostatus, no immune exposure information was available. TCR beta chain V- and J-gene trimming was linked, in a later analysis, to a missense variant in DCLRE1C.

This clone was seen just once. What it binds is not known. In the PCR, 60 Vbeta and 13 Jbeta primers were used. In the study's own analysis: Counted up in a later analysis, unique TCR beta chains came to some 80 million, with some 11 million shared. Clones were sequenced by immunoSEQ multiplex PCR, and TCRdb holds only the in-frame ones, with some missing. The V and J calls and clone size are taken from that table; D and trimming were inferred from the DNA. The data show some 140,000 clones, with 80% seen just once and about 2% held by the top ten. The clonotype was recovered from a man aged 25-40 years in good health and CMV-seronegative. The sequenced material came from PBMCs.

The CDR3, as DNA: TGTGCCAGCAGCCTGCCCGGGACTCGCCAAGAGACCCAGTACTTC. Translated, it gives CASSLPGTRQETQYF. The chain joins TRBV5-4 to TRBJ2-5, with D maybe TRBD2 (6 bases). The V end lost 4 bases, the J end lost 1 base, and 14 bases lay between the germline ends. Germline CDR1 and CDR2: SGHNT and YYREEE (reference sequence). This CDR3 contains 15 residues. Variable domain in full (rest from reference TRBV5-4 and TRBJ2-5): ETGVTQSPTHLIKTRGQQVTLRCSSQSGHNTVSWYQQALGQGPQFIFQYYREEENGRGNFPPRFSGLQFPNYSSELNVNALELDDSALYLCASSLPGTRQETQYFGPGTRLLVL.